This T cell receptor beta chain was recorded in a study of early T cells in non-severe SARS-CoV-2 infection. This clonotype was counted ten times or more. Its antigen is as yet unknown. The CDR3 runs 14 residues. Per germline, CDR1 DFQATT and CDR2 SNEGSKA (reference sequence). Trimming at V came to 4 bases and at J to 0 bases, leaving 5 bases not matched to a gene. General observations from the study: Matching with VDJdb favored anti-spike CD8 responses (missing private and CD4 specificities).

Individual cDNA molecules received unique molecular identifiers during library preparation. In TCRdb, the 5' RACE reads were re-called with MiXCR into one record per CDR3 protein. The sample records 50,000 to 60,000 distinct CDR3 sequences, around 10% being singletons. Sequenced material: whole blood, taken at baseline. The receptor was derived from an adult who was a healthcare worker with PCR-confirmed SARS-CoV-2 infection or an uninfected control (not recorded which). V and J are TRBV20-1 and TRBJ2-7, with 8 bases matching TRBD1. CDR3 nucleotide sequence: TGCAGTGCTATTAGGGGGACAGGCTCCTACGAGCAGTACTTC. It codes for CSAIRGTGSYEQYF.